The present T cell receptor beta chain was sequenced within a study of Graves' ophthalmopathy and Graves' hyperthyroidism (dated by TCRdb to 2016 to 2019). Broadly, across the study: Peripheral blood was collected at initial diagnosis, before any treatment. The study used TCR beta repertoire signatures to distinguish Graves' ophthalmopathy from Graves' hyperthyroidism and to predict progression to ophthalmopathy. In total, 135 blood samples were TCR-sequenced: some 43 ophthalmopathy, some 80 hyperthyroidism and about 17 hyperthyroidism-to-ophthalmopathy patients. To explore V-J signatures that separate ophthalmopathy from hyperthyroidism, a discovery set of more than 95 patients was enrolled, consisting of about 45 with ophthalmopathy and under 65 with stable hyperthyroidism. An independent validation cohort comprised some 18 hyperthyroidism patients and roughly 15 patients who later progressed from hyperthyroidism to ophthalmopathy. In over 5 hyperthyroidism patients, the T-cell repertoire of thyroid tissue was compared with the T-cell repertoire of blood. After sampling, hyperthyroidism patients received methimazole starting at 30 mg daily, and ophthalmopathy patients received high-dose intravenous methylprednisolone. The 75 to 100 discovery patients were divided at random into training and test sets in a 7:3 ratio. The full study reports these points: Among expanded thyroid clonotypes with frequency above 0.001, most also showed up in blood, which suggests that blood repertoires may reflect the thyroid immune response. Sample size was not predetermined statistically, and investigators were not blinded to group allocation. In cross-validation, the 13-signature model distinguished ophthalmopathy from stable hyperthyroidism with less than 90% sensitivity and 81.08% specificity, while in the test set the corresponding values were 80% and 75%. In validation, the model predicted ophthalmopathy progression with about 71% sensitivity and roughly 78% specificity; roughly 11 predicted patients were CT-confirmed with GO in a median of about 7.1 months.

V is shortened by 7 bases, J by 3 bases, and the region joining them spans 18 bases. Looking up the germline V gene (reference sequence) yields CDR1 MNHEY and CDR2 SMNVEV. The CDR3 measures 15 amino acids from cysteine to phenylalanine. Only CDR3 DNA is held: 45 bases, read in frame from base 1. For repertoire sequencing, the TCR beta CDR3 regions were amplified from RNA transcripts. The first round was an RT-PCR using HTBI primers with the Qiagen OneStep RT-PCR kit, and this first round was followed by a second-round multiplex PCR, then size selection and purification. Libraries were sequenced on an Illumina HiSeq2000 using paired-end 100 bp reads. Turning to the authors' computational methods: SOAPnuke was used to process the reads, removing any read that contained adapters or uncalled bases, had a mean Phred below 15, or lacked an exact match to the constant primer or identifier. COPE v1.2.5 was used to merge the high-quality paired reads. Clonotypes were defined as unique nucleotide sequences and were aligned to IMGT TRB V, D and J references using MiTCR v1.1. The analysis was limited to V-J combinations with a frequency above 0.0001, which together covered about 99% of the repertoires. A TCR clonal expansion and chaos score per V-J combination was defined as the ratio of F50 clonal expansion to chaos observed in the TCRdist matrix. Features were reduced by Welch's t-statistics and random forest to approximately 13 V-J combinations, which fed a naive Bayes classifier. The Morisita-Horn index was used to measure how similar the thyroid and blood repertoires were. In-frame beta chains were kept once TCRdb had trimmed the public reads at Q25 with fastp and called clones with MiXCR. For every CDR3 protein sequence, its rows merge into one entry that carries the most common genes and DNA. The V and J calls and clone size are TCRdb's, not the authors'. This sample comprises about 500,000 distinct CDR3 sequences, around 14% of them detected only once. About a tenth of the sample rests with the top ten.

The ophthalmopathy patients had moderately to severely active disease, with a Clinical Activity Score of 3 or higher, a NOSPECS grade of 4 or higher, and a disease duration of less than 3 months. Anyone with other autoimmune diseases, uncontrolled infections, pregnancy or lactation was excluded from the study. Diagnosis relied on clinical symptoms, serum thyroxine, TRAb, thyroid ultrasound and orbital computed tomography. Using Ficoll-Paque density gradient centrifugation, PBMCs were isolated from 9 to 10 ml of fresh peripheral blood. Trizol reagent was used to extract the total RNA, and its quality was then checked on an Agilent 2100 Bioanalyzer. This clonotype was recorded at least ten times. What antigen it recognizes has not been identified. Per-base quality was not reported, and no clone a single base away is much larger than it.

The sequence was obtained from a woman aged 30 to 39 with Graves' ophthalmopathy. Donor details come from another sample of the same person, matched by shared clones. Input material: blood. The chain links TRBV27 with TRBJ1-2; tentative D gene TRBD1, with 5 bases matching. CDR3 protein: CASKIRGALDYGYTF. The nucleotides are TGTGCCAGCAAAATAAGGGGTGCACTCGACTATGGCTACACCTTC.